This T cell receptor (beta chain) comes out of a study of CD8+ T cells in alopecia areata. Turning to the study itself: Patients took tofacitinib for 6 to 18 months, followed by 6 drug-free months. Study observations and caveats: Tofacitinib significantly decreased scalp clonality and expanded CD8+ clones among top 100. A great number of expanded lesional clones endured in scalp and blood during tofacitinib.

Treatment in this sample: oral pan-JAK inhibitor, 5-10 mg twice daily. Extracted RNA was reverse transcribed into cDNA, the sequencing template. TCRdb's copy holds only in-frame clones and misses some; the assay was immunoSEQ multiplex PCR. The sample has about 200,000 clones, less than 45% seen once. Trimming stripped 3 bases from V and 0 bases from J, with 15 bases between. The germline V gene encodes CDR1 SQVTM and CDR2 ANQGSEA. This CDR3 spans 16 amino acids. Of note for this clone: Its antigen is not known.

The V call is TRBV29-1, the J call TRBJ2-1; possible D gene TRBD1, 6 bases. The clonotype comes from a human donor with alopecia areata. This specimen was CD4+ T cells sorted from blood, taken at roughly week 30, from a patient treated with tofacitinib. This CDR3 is CSVEQTGFSSYNEQFF. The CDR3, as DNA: TGCAGCGTTGAGCAAACAGGGTTTAGCTCCTACAATGAGCAGTTCTTC.